What follows are 16 T cell receptor beta chains derived from one specimen sequenced in a study of cytomegalovirus exposure and HLA in healthy donors. With 60 Vbeta and 13 Jbeta primers, the PCR was carried out. Sequencing used immunoSEQ multiplex PCR; TCRdb keeps in-frame clones, though not all of them. The data show 30,000 to 40,000 clones, roughly two thirds seen once. Sequencing was performed on PBMCs. These receptors all come from a man aged 40-49 years in good health and CMV-seropositive.

The chain recombines TRBV7-3 with TRBJ2-7; 8 bases are shared with TRBD1. Per germline, CDR1 SGHTA and CDR2 FQGTGA. This CDR3 is built from 18 residues. Losses at the gene ends were 2 bases for V and 0 bases for J; bases not matched to a gene: 12. The CDR3 coding sequence is TGTGCCAGCAGCTTATGGGGAACAGGGGGATCCTCCTCCTACGAGCAGTACTTC. Protein sequence: CASSLWGTGGSSSYEQYF.

This clone was seen only once. The chain couples TRBV27 to TRBJ2-5; 7 positions agree with TRBD1. This CDR3 contains 16 residues. With V trimmed by 6 bases and J by 5 bases, 15 bases remained unmatched. CDR1 MNHEY and CDR2 SMNVEV come from the germline V gene (reference sequence). As DNA, the CDR3 is TGTGCCAGCAGACCTACACGGGACAGTCTTGTTGAGACCCAGTACTTC. This translates into CASRPTRDSLVETQYF.

The rearrangement joins TRBV10-3 to TRBJ1-1, with 7 bases matching TRBD1. CDR1 and CDR2 (germline): ENHRY, SYGVKD. V shed 2 bases, J shed 1 base, and the junction held 7 bases outside the gene matches. The CDR3 covers 16 residues. This CDR3 reads CAISERGDSGNTEAFF. CDR3 nucleotides: TGTGCCATCAGTGAGAGGGGGGACAGTGGGAACACTGAAGCTTTCTTT.

V usage is TRBV27 and J usage is TRBJ2-1; maybe TRBD2 (6 bases). The germline V gene has CDR1 MNHEY and CDR2 SMNVEV (reference sequence). This CDR3 has 14 residues. Trimming shortened V by 5 bases and J by 5 bases, and 13 bases separated the two germline ends. The CDR3 is CASSLTSFHNEQFF. DNA of the CDR3: TGTGCCAGCAGTCTTACTAGCTTCCACAATGAGCAGTTCTTC.

V usage is TRBV10-2 and J usage is TRBJ1-1; TRBD1 might be the D (6 bases). CDR1 and CDR2 from the germline V gene are WSHSY and SAAADI. This CDR3 comprises 14 residues. V shed 5 bases and J shed 5 bases, with 15 bases lying between them. CDR3 in amino acids: CASSLTGWWTEAFF. For the CDR3, the DNA is TGCGCCAGCAGTCTTACAGGGTGGTGGACTGAAGCTTTCTTT.

Notes on this clone: The sample holds other DNA sequences that translate to the same CDR3. The chain employs TRBV6-1 and TRBJ1-5; perhaps TRBD1 as D (6 bases). V lost 5 bases, J lost 5 bases, and 10 bases lay in between. Germline-derived CDR1 and CDR2 are MNHNS and SASEGT. This CDR3 is built from 13 residues. The CDR3 region has the DNA TGTGCCAGCAGTCGGACAGTTGATCAGCCCCAGCATTTT. Its translation is CASSRTVDQPQHF.

The CDR3 sequence is CASSVLGQAGNSGSGKNIQYF. The CDR3 DNA reads TGTGCCAGTAGTGTCTTAGGACAGGCCGGTAACTCGGGATCTGGCAAAAACATTCAGTACTTC. The genes are TRBV19 and TRBJ2-4; 7 bases are shared with TRBD1. The ends lost 5 bases at V and 3 bases at J; junction bases unmatched: 25. CDR1 and CDR2 (germline): LNHDA, SQIVND (reference sequence). The CDR3 runs to 21 residues.

The chain uses TRBV19 and TRBJ1-5, with 9 bases that match TRBD1. V was clipped by 6 bases and J by 3 bases; unmatched bases: 15. Germline V gene data show CDR1 as LNHDA and CDR2 as SQIVND (reference sequence). This CDR3 contains 18 residues. CDR3 sequence (DNA): TGTGCCAGTAGCAACCCGGGACAGGGCAAATGGGTCAATCAGCCCCAGCATTTT. Amino acids: CASSNPGQGKWVNQPQHF.

This clone was observed a few times. The chain couples TRBV19 to TRBJ1-5; 12 positions agree with TRBD1. The CDR3 runs to 18 residues. The germline V gene has CDR1 LNHDA and CDR2 SQIVND (reference sequence). The J segment lost 0 bases and the V segment lost 1 base, leaving 4 bases of the junction unmatched. In nucleotides, the CDR3 is TGTGCCAGTAGTATAGTGGGACAGGGGGCGGGTAGCAATCAGCCCCAGCATTTT. It translates to CASSIVGQGAGSNQPQHF.

This clone has more than one count but fewer than ten. This chain joins TRBV5-4 and TRBJ2-3; 9 bases line up with TRBD1. After removal of 4 bases from V and 11 bases from J, the junction contained 5 bases not matched to a gene. CDR3 length: 12 residues. CDR1 SGHNT and CDR2 YYREEE come from the germline V gene (reference sequence). The CDR3 nucleotides are TGTGCCAGCAGCCATAGACAGGGGGGGCAGTATTTT. It translates to CASSHRQGGQYF.

This clone has a handful of counts. The chain has TRBV7-2 and TRBJ2-6, with TRBD1 as a possible D gene (5 bases). The length of the CDR3 is 15 residues. V was cut by 5 bases and J by 1 base, with 9 bases left in between. Per the germline V gene, CDR1 is SGHTA and CDR2 is FQGNSA. CDR3 nucleotides: TGTGCCAGCAGCCCCAGGGCATCTGGGGCCAACGTCCTGACTTTC. Encoded protein: CASSPRASGANVLTF.

The genes are TRBV28 and TRBJ1-5; maybe TRBD1 (6 bases). The V end was cut by 9 bases, the J end by 4 bases, with 13 bases between. This CDR3 spans 13 amino acids. Looked up from germline, CDR1 is MDHEN and CDR2 is SYDVKM. Written as DNA, the CDR3 is TGTGCCAGTTGGGGGCCTGGAAATCAGCCCCAGCATTTT. It translates to CASWGPGNQPQHF. The variable domain in full, completed from reference TRBV28 and TRBJ1-5, reads DVKVTQSSRYLVKRTGEKVFLECVQDMDHENMFWYRQDPGLGLRLIYFSYDVKMKEKGDIPEGYSVSREKKERFSLILESASTNQTSMYLCASWGPGNQPQHFGDGTRLSIL.

The chain recombines TRBV6-1 with TRBJ2-7, with a tentative D call TRBD1 (5 bases). The CDR3 has 15 amino acids. Trimming shortened V by 3 bases and J by 1 base, and 13 bases separated the two germline ends. Germline-derived CDR1 and CDR2 are MNHNS and SASEGT. The CDR3 DNA follows: TGTGCCAGCAGTGAGGGGCTAGAAGCGTCCTACGAGCAGTACTTC. Encoded protein: CASSEGLEASYEQYF.

The gene calls are TRBV2 and TRBJ2-7, with 10 bases that match TRBD1. The CDR3 consists of 15 residues. Germline V lookup: CDR1 SNHLY, CDR2 FYNNEI. J lost 2 bases, V lost 5 bases, and 6 bases had no gene match. CDR3 bases: TGTGCCAGCAGTCTCACCGGGACAGGGGCCTACGAGCAGTACTTC. Amino acids: CASSLTGTGAYEQYF.

This chain uses TRBV5-1 with TRBJ2-5; 8 bases fit TRBD2. CDR1 is SGHRS and CDR2 is YFSETQ in the germline V gene. The CDR3 has 14 amino acids. With V trimmed by 4 bases and J by 1 base, 3 bases remained unmatched. The CDR3 is CASSTTSGQETQYF. The CDR3 DNA follows: TGCGCCAGCAGCACAACTAGCGGCCAAGAGACCCAGTACTTC. The full variable domain, its missing parts supplied by reference TRBV5-1 and TRBJ2-5, is KAGVTQTPRYLIKTRGQQVTLSCSPISGHRSVSWYQQTPGQGLQFLFEYFSETQRNKGNFPGRFSGRQFSNSRSEMNVSTLELGDSALYLCASSTTSGQETQYFGPGTRLLVL.

This clone ranks as medium-sized (0.01 to 0.1%). The V and J genes are TRBV6-1 and TRBJ1-6; no firm D call. The CDR3 has 14 amino acids. Germline V gives CDR1 MNHNS, CDR2 SASEGT. The V end was cut by 7 bases, the J end by 13 bases, with 20 bases between. The CDR3: CASKREQNGEPLHF. DNA of the CDR3: TGTGCCAGCAAACGGGAGCAAAATGGTGAGCCCCTCCACTTT.